The table lists the clone carrying this T cell receptor beta chain with a few counts. A second PCR of roughly 7 to 11 cycles used a sample-barcoded 5' primer and a J-beta primer mix. Carrying 12 random nucleotides, a template-switch adaptor labeled each individual cDNA molecule. Each single sample gave us at least 3 million CDR3-containing paired-end reads. TCRdb ran MiXCR on the 5' RACE reads and lists one entry per CDR3 protein. The data contain more than 1,000,000 distinct CDR3 sequences, under 30% of them singletons. Caucasian individuals from Russia who were healthy and aged about 6 to 95 acted as donors. This record comes from a study of blood T cells in healthy people across ages. A further study also used this sample, focusing on T cells of mothers and their children. That paper adds: A handful of children, together with their three healthy Caucasian mothers, made up the donors.

This receptor was identified in a girl between 2 and 10 years old in good health. The specimen sequenced was blood.

DNA for the CDR3: TGTGCCAGCAGCGTAGGACAGGCCGAGGGGGAAGAGACCCAGTACTTC. Encoded protein: CASSVGQAEGEETQYF. The chain links TRBV9 to TRBJ2-5; D is possibly TRBD1 (6 bases). Per germline, CDR1 SGDLS and CDR2 YYNGEE. V lost 0 bases and J 3 bases, leaving 15 bases between the germline ends. The CDR3 is 16 amino acids.